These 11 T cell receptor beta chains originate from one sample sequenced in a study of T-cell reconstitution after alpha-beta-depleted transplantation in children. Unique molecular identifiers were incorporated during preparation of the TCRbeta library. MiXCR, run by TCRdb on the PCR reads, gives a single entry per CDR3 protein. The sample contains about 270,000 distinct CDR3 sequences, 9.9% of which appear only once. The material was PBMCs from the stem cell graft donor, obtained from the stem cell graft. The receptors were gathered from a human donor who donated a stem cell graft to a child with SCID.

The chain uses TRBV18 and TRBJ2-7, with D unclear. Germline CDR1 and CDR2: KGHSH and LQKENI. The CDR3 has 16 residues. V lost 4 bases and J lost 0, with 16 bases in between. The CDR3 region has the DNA TGTGCCAGCTCACGGGAATCTCCGGGCAGCTCCTACGAGCAGTACTTC. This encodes CASSRESPGSSYEQYF.

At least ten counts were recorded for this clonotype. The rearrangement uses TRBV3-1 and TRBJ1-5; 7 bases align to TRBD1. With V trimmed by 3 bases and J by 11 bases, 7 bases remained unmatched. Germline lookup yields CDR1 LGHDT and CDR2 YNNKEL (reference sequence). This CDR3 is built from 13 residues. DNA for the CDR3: TGTGCCAGCAGCCAGTCGGGACAGTTGGCCCAGCATTTT. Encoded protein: CASSQSGQLAQHF. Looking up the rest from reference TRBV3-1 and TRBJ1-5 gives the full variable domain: DTAVSQTPKYLVTQMGNDKSIKCEQNLGHDTMYWYKQDSKKFLKIMFSYNNKELIINETVPNRFSPKSPDKAHLNLHINSLELGDSAVYFCASSQSGQLAQHFGDGTRLSIL.

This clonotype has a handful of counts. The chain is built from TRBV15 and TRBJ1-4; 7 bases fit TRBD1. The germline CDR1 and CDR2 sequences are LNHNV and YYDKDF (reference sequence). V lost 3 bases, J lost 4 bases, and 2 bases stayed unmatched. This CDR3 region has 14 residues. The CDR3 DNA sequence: TGTGCCACCAGCAGCCGGGACAGTAATGAAAAACTGTTTTTT. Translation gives CATSSRDSNEKLFF.

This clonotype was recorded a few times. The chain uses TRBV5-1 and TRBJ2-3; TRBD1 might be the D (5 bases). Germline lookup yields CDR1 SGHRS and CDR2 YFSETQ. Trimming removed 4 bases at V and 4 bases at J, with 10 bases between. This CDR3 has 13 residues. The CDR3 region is CASSPQGPDTQYF. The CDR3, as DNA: TGCGCCAGCAGCCCGCAGGGCCCAGATACGCAGTATTTT.

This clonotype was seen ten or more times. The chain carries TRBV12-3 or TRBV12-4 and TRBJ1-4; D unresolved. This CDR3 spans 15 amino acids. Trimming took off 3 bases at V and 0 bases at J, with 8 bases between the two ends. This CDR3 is CASSFRTPTNEKLFF. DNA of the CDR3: TGTGCCAGCAGTTTTAGGACTCCAACTAATGAAAAACTGTTTTTT.

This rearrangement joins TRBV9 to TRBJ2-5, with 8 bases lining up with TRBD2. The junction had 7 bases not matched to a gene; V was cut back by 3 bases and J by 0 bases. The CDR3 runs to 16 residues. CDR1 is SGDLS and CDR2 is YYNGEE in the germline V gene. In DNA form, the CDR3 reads TGTGCCAGCAGCGCCACTAGCGGAGACTACCAAGAGACCCAGTACTTC. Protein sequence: CASSATSGDYQETQYF.

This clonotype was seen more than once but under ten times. This chain's CDR3 is CASSQSPAVSTEAFF. Here the CDR3 DNA reads TGTGCCAGCAGCCAATCCCCAGCGGTGTCCACTGAAGCTTTCTTT. V usage is TRBV3-1 and J usage is TRBJ1-1; D not certain. This CDR3 region has 15 residues. Germline CDR1 and CDR2: LGHDT and YNNKEL (reference sequence). Trimming shortened V by 2 bases and J by 4 bases, and 14 bases separated the two germline ends. Combining the CDR3 with reference TRBV3-1 and TRBJ1-1 gives the whole variable domain DTAVSQTPKYLVTQMGNDKSIKCEQNLGHDTMYWYKQDSKKFLKIMFSYNNKELIINETVPNRFSPKSPDKAHLNLHINSLELGDSAVYFCASSQSPAVSTEAFFGQGTRLTVV.

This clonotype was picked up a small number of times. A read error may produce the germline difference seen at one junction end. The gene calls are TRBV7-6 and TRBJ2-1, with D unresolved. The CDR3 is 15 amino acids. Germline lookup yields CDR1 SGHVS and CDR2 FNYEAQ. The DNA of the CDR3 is TGTGCCAGCAGCTTAGGTGTAGACCCTTACAACGAGCAGTTCTTC. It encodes CASSLGVDPYNEQFF.

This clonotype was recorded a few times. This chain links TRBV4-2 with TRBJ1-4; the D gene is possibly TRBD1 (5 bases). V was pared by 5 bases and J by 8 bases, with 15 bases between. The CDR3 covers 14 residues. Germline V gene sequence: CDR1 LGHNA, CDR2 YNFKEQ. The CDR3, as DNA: TGTGCCAGCAGCTTGGACACGACCTTCGAAAAACTGTTTTTT. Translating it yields CASSLDTTFEKLFF.

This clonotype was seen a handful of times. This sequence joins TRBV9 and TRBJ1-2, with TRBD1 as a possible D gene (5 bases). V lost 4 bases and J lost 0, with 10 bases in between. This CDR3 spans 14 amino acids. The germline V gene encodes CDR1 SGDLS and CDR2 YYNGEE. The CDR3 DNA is TGTGCCAGCAGCTCAATCAGGGCTAACTATGGCTACACCTTC. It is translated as CASSSIRANYGYTF.

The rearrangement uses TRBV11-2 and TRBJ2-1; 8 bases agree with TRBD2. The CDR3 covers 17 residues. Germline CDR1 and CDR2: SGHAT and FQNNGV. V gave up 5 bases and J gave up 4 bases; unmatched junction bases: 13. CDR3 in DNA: TGTGCCAGCAGCGCGATACCGTTAGCGGGGATGTACAATGAGCAGTTCTTC. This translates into CASSAIPLAGMYNEQFF.